These 20 T cell receptor delta chains were sequenced from one sample in a study of gamma-delta T cells after stem cell transplantation. TCRdb made new clone calls on the RT-PCR reads using CATT. Of 1,900 or so delta-chain clones in the sample, about 20% were seen once. Sequencing was performed on gamma-delta T cells. The receptors here all came from a human donor. It is not recorded whose cells these are; they may come from a transplant donor.

Comment on this clone: TCRdb shows a much larger clone's protein in place of this DNA's translation, and the two differ at residue 10, likely through a read error; the protein shown is translated from the DNA. The chain joins TRDV2 to TRDJ1, with 9 bases fitting TRDD3. From germline, CDR1 is GEAIGNYY and CDR2 EKD. V was clipped by 3 bases and J by 1 base; unmatched bases: 20. The CDR3 extends over 20 amino acids. This chain's CDR3 is CACDLMSAGRGDTSTDKLIF. CDR3 sequence (DNA): TGTGCCTGTGACTTGATGTCGGCGGGGCGGGGGGATACATCCACCGATAAACTCATCTTT.

Remarks on this clone: The likely explanation is a read error, given a far larger clone one base away. Other DNA sequences in the same sample also yield this CDR3. This chain links TRDV2 with TRDJ1; 9 bases fit TRDD3. Germline V gives CDR1 GEAIGNYY, CDR2 EKD. There are 14 residues in the CDR3. The CDR3 bases are TGCGCCTGTGATCGCATGGGGGATAAGACAAAACTCATCTTT. Translated, it gives CACDRMGDKTKLIF.

With respect to this clone: Translating this DNA gives a protein that differs at residue 5 from the TCRdb one, which belongs to a much larger clone; a read error is likely, and the protein shown is this translation. This rearrangement joins TRDV2 to TRDJ1, with 13 bases that match TRDD3. The CDR3 consists of 19 residues. Germline CDR1 and CDR2: GEAIGNYY and EKD. V lost 3 bases, J lost 1 base, and 13 bases stayed unmatched. CDR3 loop: CACDPVLGDTLVTTDKLIF. CDR3 in DNA: TGTGCCTGTGACCCAGTACTGGGGGATACGCTGGTTACCACCGATAAACTCATCTTT.

On this clone itself: Translating this DNA gives a protein that differs at residue 6 from the TCRdb one, which belongs to a much larger clone; a read error is likely, and the protein shown is this translation. Written as DNA, the CDR3 is TGTGCCTGTGACCCATGGAGTCCACTGGGGGATAATAACACCGATAAACTCATCTTT. Amino acid sequence: CACDPWSPLGDNNTDKLIF. The chain couples TRDV2 to TRDJ1; 11 bases are a match to TRDD3. There are 19 residues in the CDR3. Trimming at V came to 3 bases and at J to 0 bases, leaving 14 bases not matched to a gene. Germline V lookup: CDR1 GEAIGNYY, CDR2 EKD.

As regards this clone: The TCRdb protein, from a much larger clone, departs from this DNA's translation at residue 4, likely by read error; the protein shown derives from the DNA. This chain links TRDV2 with TRDJ1, with D possibly being TRDD2 or TRDD3 (7 bases each). The CDR3 has 19 residues. The germline gives CDR1 GEAIGNYY, CDR2 EKD. CDR3 amino acids: CACYTAGFPTGAYGDKLIF. For the CDR3, the DNA is TGTGCCTGTTACACGGCGGGCTTTCCTACTGGGGCTTATGGCGATAAACTCATCTTT.

The rearrangement joins TRDV1 to TRDJ1, with 7 bases lining up with TRDD3. Germline CDR1 reads TSWWSYY; CDR2 reads QGS. This CDR3 has 20 residues. V lost 2 bases to trimming and J lost 6 bases; unmatched junction nucleotides: 24. The CDR3 coding sequence is TGTGCTCTTGGGGAAGTTATTCCTGACTTGGGTGGGGGACATCCTTATAAACTCATCTTT. As protein: CALGEVIPDLGGGHPYKLIF.

In regard to this clone: The protein in TCRdb stems from a much larger clone and differs at residue 11 from this DNA's translation, likely a read error; here the protein is translated from the DNA. As DNA, the CDR3 is TGTGCCTGTGACACGGCGGGCTTTCCTACTTGGGCTTATGGCGATAAACTCATCTTT. This translates into CACDTAGFPTWAYGDKLIF. The gene calls are TRDV2 and TRDJ1, with 7 bases matching TRDD2. The V and J ends lost 1 base and 4 bases, in that order; junction bases with no gene match: 20. This CDR3 comprises 19 residues. Germline values: CDR1 GEAIGNYY, CDR2 EKD.

Concerning this clone: The TCRdb protein comes from a much larger clone and disagrees with this DNA's translation at residue 5, likely due to a read error; the protein given here is derived from the DNA. This chain links TRDV2 with TRDJ1, with a weak D call TRDD3 (6 bases). V was shortened by 3 bases and J by 5 bases, with 15 bases between the two germline ends. The CDR3 covers 14 residues. Germline-derived CDR1 and CDR2 are GEAIGNYY and EKD. DNA for the CDR3: TGTGCCTGTGACTCCGTACTGGGACGGGATAAACTCATCTTT. Protein sequence: CACDSVLGRDKLIF.

Regarding this clone: This probably arose from a read error, given a far larger clone one base away. The chain combines TRDV2 with TRDJ1; 11 positions match TRDD3. The germline V gene has CDR1 GEAIGNYY and CDR2 EKD. CDR3 length equals 18 residues. CDR3 protein: CACDTLGASGGYSDKPIF. The CDR3 coding sequence is TGTGCCTGTGACACCTTAGGGGCTTCTGGGGGATACTCCGATAAACCCATCTTT.

This clone is classed as medium-sized. A far larger clone is one base from this, pointing to a likely read error. This chain links TRDV2 with TRDJ1, with D perhaps matching TRDD2 or TRDD3 (7 bases each). V was shortened by 5 bases and J by 4 bases, with 31 bases between the two germline ends. Germline CDR1 and CDR2: GEAIGNYY and EKD. The CDR3 extends over 19 amino acids. The CDR3 region has the DNA TGTGCCTGTGGCACGGCGGGCTTTCCTACTGGGGCTTATGGCGATAAACTCATCTTT. Translating gives CACGTAGFPTGAYGDKLIF.

The count of this clone is one. A far bigger clonotype differs at one base, so this is likely a read error. The rearrangement uses TRDV2 and TRDJ1; D perhaps matches TRDD3 (6 bases). Germline V lookup: CDR1 GEAIGNYY, CDR2 EKD. The CDR3 is 23 residues long. Deletions cut 0 bases from V and 1 base from J, with 35 bases between. The CDR3 loop is CACDTVKSDPNVGIVHRTDKLIF. DNA of the CDR3: TGTGCCTGTGACACCGTTAAGTCCGATCCTAACGTGGGGATCGTCCATCGCACCGATAAACTCATCTTT.

In the case of this clone: This sequence may be a read error, since a much larger clone differs from it by one base. This rearrangement joins TRDV2 to TRDJ1; 8 positions match TRDD3. The germline V gene encodes CDR1 GEAIGNYY and CDR2 EKD. This CDR3 has 23 amino acids. The CDR3 bases are TGTGCCTGTGACCCAATGGAATCCTCCCTACCTGGGGGACTCCGGCAGGGATCGGATAAACACATCTTT. Translated, it gives CACDPMESSLPGGLRQGSDKHIF.

This clone was observed a handful of times. A read error likely explains this, since a far larger clone differs by one base. The chain couples TRDV2 to TRDJ1; 11 bases map to TRDD3. Germline V lookup: CDR1 GEAIGNYY, CDR2 EKD. The CDR3 is made up of 16 amino acids. After removal of 0 bases from V and 7 bases from J, the junction contained 9 bases not matched to a gene. The CDR3 protein is CACDTVVLGDNGKLIF. CDR3 in DNA: TGTGCCTGTGACACCGTGGTACTGGGGGATAACGGTAAACTCATCTTT.

Worth noting for this clone: A far larger clone is one nucleotide away, so this likely arose from a read error. The V call is TRDV2, the J call TRDJ1; TRDD3 matches 11 bases. The CDR3 extends over 16 amino acids. Per germline, CDR1 GEAIGNYY and CDR2 EKD. Here the CDR3 DNA reads TGTGCCTGTAACACCGTGGGGGATACGGGGACCGATAAACTCATCTTT. This translates into CACNTVGDTGTDKLIF.

This clone is medium-sized in the sample. This likely reflects a read error, since a far larger clone is one base away. The genes are TRDV2 and TRDJ1; 11 positions match TRDD3. V lost 3 bases to trimming and J lost 1 base; unmatched junction nucleotides: 18. CDR1 and CDR2 (germline): GEAIGNYY, EKD. This CDR3 contains 20 residues. CDR3 loop: CACDLMPAGLGDTSTDKLIF. The DNA of the CDR3 is TGTGCCTGTGACTTGATGCCGGCGGGGCTGGGGGATACATCCACCGATAAACTCATCTTT.

For this clone: This likely stems from a read error, as it lies one base from a far larger clone. This sample also contains other DNA sequences that code for the same CDR3. The V and J genes are TRDV2 and TRDJ1, with 13 positions matching TRDD3. The CDR3 has 16 residues. Germline V gives CDR1 GEAIGNYY, CDR2 EKD. Written as DNA, the CDR3 is TGTGCCTGTGACTATCTACTGGGGGATACGACCGATAAACTCATATTT. This gives the protein CACDYLLGDTTDKLIF.

A word on this clone: For this DNA, TCRdb reports the protein of a much larger clone, which diverges at residue 4, most likely from a read error; the protein presented here is translated directly from the DNA. V is TRDV2 and J is TRDJ1; 13 positions agree with TRDD3. Germline CDR1 reads GEAIGNYY; CDR2 reads EKD. The CDR3 has 19 amino acids. V lost 6 bases, J lost 0 bases, and 15 bases stayed unmatched. The CDR3 DNA sequence: TGTGCCTGTAACGCTGTACTGGGGGATACGTTGGGTAACACCGATAAACTCATCTTT. Translating it yields CACNAVLGDTLGNTDKLIF.

As to this clone: A far bigger clonotype differs at one base, so this is likely a read error. The chain couples TRDV2 to TRDJ1, with TRDD3 identical over 12 bases. The CDR3 runs 15 residues. The germline V gene encodes CDR1 GEAIGNYY and CDR2 EKD. The CDR3 DNA reads TGTGCCTGTGAGAAACTGGGGGATACCACCGATCAACTCATCTTT. Translated: CACEKLGDTTDQLIF.

By frequency in the sample, this clone is large. This CDR3 is also generated by other DNA sequences in the sample. The chain uses TRDV2 and TRDJ1; 11 nucleotides match TRDD3. This CDR3 comprises 16 residues. V lost 0 bases to trimming and J lost 7 bases; unmatched junction nucleotides: 9. Germline lookup yields CDR1 GEAIGNYY and CDR2 EKD. CDR3 sequence reads: CACDTVGLGDNGKLIF. DNA for the CDR3: TGTGCCTGTGACACCGTGGGACTGGGGGATAACGGTAAACTCATCTTT.

By sample fraction, this clone is large. This specimen includes other DNA sequences encoding the same CDR3. The chain combines TRDV2 with TRDJ1, with 12 nucleotides matching TRDD3. With V trimmed by 0 bases and J by 2 bases, 9 bases remained unmatched. CDR3 length equals 18 residues. Germline CDR1 reads GEAIGNYY; CDR2 reads EKD. In DNA form, the CDR3 reads TGTGCCTGTGACACCGCGGGGCTGGGGGATACGCGGACCGATAAACTCATCTTT. Its protein product is CACDTAGLGDTRTDKLIF.